A single sample is the source of the 24 T cell receptor beta chains below, sequenced in a study of response to subunit inactivated influenza vaccine. TCRdb re-called the RT-PCR reads with MiXCR, one entry per CDR3 protein. The table lists almost 600,000 distinct CDR3 sequences, 12% to 15% of them singletons. The sample was PBMCs from blood, taken 12 days after vaccination. The receptors were sampled from a man aged 45-60 years who received an inactivated influenza vaccine.

In the case of this clonotype: At one end the junction does not follow the germline gene, possibly because of a read error. V is TRBV4-1 and J is TRBJ2-3; TRBD2 agrees at 8 bases. Germline assignment: CDR1 MGHRA and CDR2 YSYEKL. The CDR3 has 17 residues. This CDR3 is CASSQEGLGPSTGTQYF. The CDR3 coding sequence is TGCGCCAGCAGCCAAGAGGGACTAGGACCTTCCACAGGTACGCAGTATTTT.

This clonotype was detected ten times or more. This chain connects TRBV7-9 to TRBJ2-1; D call uncertain. Trimming took off 1 base at V and 4 bases at J, with 8 bases between the two ends. The CDR3 runs 14 residues. CDR1 is SEHNR, CDR2 FQNEAQ, per germline (reference sequence). The CDR3 protein is CASSLVFGYNEQFF. The CDR3 DNA reads as TGTGCCAGCAGCTTAGTGTTCGGGTACAATGAGCAGTTCTTC.

The chain is built from TRBV29-1 and TRBJ1-2, with 9 bases identical to TRBD1. The CDR3 consists of 13 residues. The junction had 5 bases not matched to a gene; V was cut back by 6 bases and J by 3 bases. Germline V gene sequence: CDR1 SQVTM, CDR2 ANQGSEA. The CDR3 spells CSVTGGEDYGYTF. The DNA for the CDR3 is TGCAGCGTCACAGGGGGCGAGGACTATGGCTACACCTTC.

The chain links TRBV7-6 to TRBJ2-1; D is uncertain. The V gene lost 6 bases and the J gene lost 5 bases, with 14 bases spanning the gap. This CDR3 is built from 14 residues. Per the germline V gene, CDR1 is SGHVS and CDR2 is FNYEAQ. For the CDR3, the DNA is TGTGCCAGCAGTATACAGACCCAGGACAATGAGCAGTTCTTC. Encoded protein: CASSIQTQDNEQFF. The variable domain in full, completed from reference TRBV7-6 and TRBJ2-1, reads GAGVSQSPRYKVTKRGQDVALRCDPISGHVSLYWYRQALGQGPEFLTYFNYEAQQDKSGLPNDRFSAERPEGSISTLTIQRTEQRDSAMYRCASSIQTQDNEQFFGPGTRLTVL.

This chain connects TRBV4-1 to TRBJ1-4, with 7 bases fitting TRBD1. CDR1 is MGHRA and CDR2 is YSYEKL in the germline V gene. This CDR3 comprises 16 residues. With 0 bases clipped from V and 5 bases from J, the junction kept 6 bases outside the gene matches. For the CDR3, the DNA is TGCGCCAGCAGCCAAGATCTCGACAGGGCGAATGAAAAACTGTTTTTT. Protein product: CASSQDLDRANEKLFF.

This chain uses TRBV29-1 with TRBJ2-7, with TRBD1 matching over 10 bases. This CDR3 region has 12 residues. Germline V lookup: CDR1 SQVTM, CDR2 ANQGSEA. V trimming: 3 bases; J trimming: 5 bases; junction bases outside the gene matches: 1. CDR3 DNA sequence: TGCAGCGTTGAGACAGGGGGCCACGAGCAGTACTTC. Translating gives CSVETGGHEQYF.

The chain has TRBV5-1 and TRBJ2-2; D is unclear. Trimming took 4 bases from V and 2 from J, leaving 18 bases between them. The germline gives CDR1 SGHRS, CDR2 YFSETQ. The CDR3 is 17 amino acids. CDR3 loop: CASSDMGLLSNTGELFF. In DNA, the CDR3 is TGCGCCAGCAGCGATATGGGTCTCCTATCAAACACCGGGGAGCTGTTTTTT.

This chain uses TRBV6-2 or TRBV6-3 with TRBJ2-1; a possible D gene is TRBD2 (5 bases). The germline V gene has CDR1 MNHEY and CDR2 SVGEGT. Trimming cost V 2 bases and J 2 bases, with 16 bases left between them. The CDR3 is 17 residues long. CDR3 loop: CASSYSSEIRPYNEQFF. The CDR3 bases are TGTGCCAGCAGTTACAGTAGCGAGATCCGCCCCTACAATGAGCAGTTCTTC.

This clonotype was seen ten or more times. CDR3 coding DNA: TGTGCCACCAGCAGGCAAGGACAGACCTACGAGCAGTACTTC. This codes for CATSRQGQTYEQYF. The chain carries TRBV15 and TRBJ2-7, with a weak D call TRBD1 (6 bases). This CDR3 is built from 14 residues. Germline-derived CDR1 and CDR2 are LNHNV and YYDKDF (reference sequence). The ends were cut back, 3 bases at V and 2 bases at J, with 11 bases in the middle.

This chain joins TRBV7-2 and TRBJ2-4, with 7 bases that match TRBD1. J lost 6 bases, V lost 6 bases, and 5 bases had no gene match. The CDR3 has 13 residues. Germline V gene sequence: CDR1 SGHTA, CDR2 FQGNSA. The CDR3 sequence is CASSRGQANIQYF. For the CDR3, the DNA is TGTGCCAGCAGTCGAGGACAGGCAAACATTCAGTACTTC.

As DNA, the CDR3 is TGTGCCAGCAGCTTATGTCCTAGCGGGAGGACAGATACGCAGTATTTT. This sequence encodes CASSLCPSGRTDTQYF. J is TRBJ2-3 and V is TRBV9; 11 positions agree with TRBD2. V gave up 4 bases and J gave up 3 bases; unmatched junction bases: 7. Germline assignment: CDR1 SGDLS and CDR2 YYNGEE. The CDR3 has 16 residues.

The J gene is TRBJ2-7, the V gene TRBV6-1; 15 nucleotides line up with TRBD2. CDR3 length: 15 residues. V lost 8 bases to trimming and J lost 2 bases; unmatched junction nucleotides: 4. Per germline, CDR1 MNHNS and CDR2 SASEGT. The CDR3 DNA reads TGTGCCAGCGGGACTAGCGGGAGGAGCGCCTACGAGCAGTACTTC. This codes for CASGTSGRSAYEQYF.

Only a few counts were recorded for this clonotype. The chain joins TRBV14 to TRBJ2-7; the D is unclear. This CDR3 is built from 15 residues. Trimming shortened V by 0 bases and J by 8 bases, and 17 bases separated the two germline ends. Germline V gene sequence: CDR1 SGHDN, CDR2 FVKESK. The CDR3 bases are TGTGCCAGCAGCCAAGATGACGGCGTCCGGCTAAAGCAGTACTTC. Translating it yields CASSQDDGVRLKQYF.

This rearrangement joins TRBV24-1 to TRBJ2-7; D unresolved. The CDR3 length is 13 residues. Between the trimmed V and J ends, which lost 3 bases and 3 bases, there was a span of 8 bases. Germline CDR1 and CDR2: KGHDR and SFDVKD. The CDR3 protein is CATSDGASYEQYF. CDR3 nucleotides: TGTGCCACCAGTGATGGTGCTAGCTACGAGCAGTACTTC.

This clonotype has just a few counts. This rearrangement joins TRBV12-3 or TRBV12-4 to TRBJ2-5; 9 bases are a match to TRBD2. V lost 4 bases to trimming and J lost 2 bases; unmatched junction nucleotides: 5. The CDR3 sequence is 15 residues long. The CDR3 DNA follows: TGTGCCAGCAGTTCCGGGACTAGCCCGCAAGAGACCCAGTACTTC. Translating it yields CASSSGTSPQETQYF.

This clonotype has more than one count but fewer than ten. V is TRBV6-1 and J is TRBJ1-2, with 8 bases identical to TRBD1. This CDR3 spans 15 amino acids. V lost 5 bases to trimming and J lost 5 bases; unmatched junction nucleotides: 10. CDR1 and CDR2 from the germline V gene are MNHNS and SASEGT. The CDR3 spells CASSRTGTGDYGYTF. Written as DNA, the CDR3 is TGTGCCAGCAGTCGAACCGGGACAGGCGATTATGGCTACACCTTC.

The chain has TRBV28 and TRBJ2-1, with D possibly matching TRBD2 (6 bases). This CDR3 comprises 14 residues. Trimming removed 5 bases at V and 6 bases at J, with 14 bases between. Per the germline V gene, CDR1 is MDHEN and CDR2 is SYDVKM. In nucleotides, the CDR3 is TGTGCCAGCAGTCCAACTCCGGGACTCAATGAGCAGTTCTTC. The encoded protein is CASSPTPGLNEQFF.

Many counts were recorded for this clonotype. The chain combines TRBV20-1 with TRBJ2-7, with D possibly matching TRBD2 (7 bases). V was shortened by 0 bases and J by 5 bases, with 17 bases between the two germline ends. Germline loops: CDR1 DFQATT, CDR2 SNEGSKA (reference sequence). The CDR3 has 15 residues. The CDR3 DNA reads TGCAGTGCTAGAGATTGGGGACATGGGGGGGACGAGCAGTACTTC. It codes for CSARDWGHGGDEQYF.

The chain couples TRBV11-1 to TRBJ2-1; 12 bases are shared with TRBD2. V lost 1 base, J lost 5 bases, and 9 bases stayed unmatched. CDR1 SGHAT and CDR2 FQDESV come from the germline V gene (reference sequence). The CDR3 length is 18 residues. The CDR3 DNA reads as TGTGCCAGCAGCTTAGTGCCCCTAGCGGGAGGGCAAAACAATGAGCAGTTCTTC. It is translated as CASSLVPLAGGQNNEQFF. Combining the CDR3 with reference TRBV11-1 and TRBJ2-1 gives the whole variable domain EAEVAQSPRYKITEKSQAVAFWCDPISGHATLYWYRQILGQGPELLVQFQDESVVDDSQLPKDRFSAERLKGVDSTLKIQPAELGDSAMYLCASSLVPLAGGQNNEQFFGPGTRLTVL.

This chain uses TRBV5-1 with TRBJ1-4; D not certain. V lost 5 bases and J lost 4, with 12 bases in between. The CDR3 consists of 14 residues. Per germline, CDR1 SGHRS and CDR2 YFSETQ. CDR3 DNA: TGCGCCAGCAGACAAGGACCAAGTAATGAAAAACTGTTTTTT. It is translated as CASRQGPSNEKLFF.

This clonotype was detected only a few times. The chain carries TRBV5-1 and TRBJ2-3; a weak D match, TRBD1 (6 bases). From germline, CDR1 is SGHRS and CDR2 YFSETQ. Trimming shortened V by 4 bases and J by 0 bases, and 12 bases separated the two germline ends. The CDR3 is 15 amino acids. The CDR3 reads CASSQDSVSTDTQYF. The DNA of the CDR3 is TGCGCCAGCAGCCAGGACAGCGTGAGCACAGATACGCAGTATTTT.

This clonotype was counted a few times. The CDR3 protein is CASSYRARGVRNGGYEQFF. The CDR3, as DNA: TGTGCCAGCAGTTACCGGGCCAGGGGAGTACGGAACGGGGGGTACGAGCAGTTCTTC. The chain recombines TRBV6-2 or TRBV6-3 with TRBJ2-1; possible D gene TRBD2, 7 bases. The length of the CDR3 is 19 residues. V was trimmed by 2 bases and J by 10 bases, leaving 30 bases between them. Germline CDR1 MNHEY, CDR2 SVGEGT.

In regard to this clonotype: A much larger clone differs from this one at a single base, so this may be a read error. The chain combines TRBV11-2 with TRBJ2-5; D unclear. Germline CDR1 and CDR2: SGHAT and FQNNGV. With 2 bases removed from V and 3 bases from J, the gap between germline ends came to 4 bases. CDR3 length: 12 amino acids. The CDR3 sequence: CASSLIKETQYF. Written as DNA, the CDR3 is TGTGCCAGCAGCTTAATAAAAGAGACCCAGTACTTC.

The chain carries TRBV4-2 and TRBJ1-6, with D tentatively TRBD1 (5 bases). The CDR3 sequence is 17 residues long. V was trimmed by 0 bases and J by 0 bases, leaving 9 bases between them. Per the germline V gene, CDR1 is LGHNA and CDR2 is YNFKEQ. CDR3 DNA sequence: TGTGCCAGCAGCCAAGAGGGGCACCTCTCCTATAATTCACCCCTCCACTTT. Translated: CASSQEGHLSYNSPLHF.